The sample holds many counts of the clone carrying this T cell receptor beta chain. Its specificity is unknown. A universal primer binding site was introduced by template switching. The final cDNA contained unique molecular identifiers. TCRdb recomputed calls from the 5' RACE reads with MiXCR, one row per CDR3 protein. The table includes a few hundred thousand distinct CDR3 sequences, around 9.6% detected once. Healthy Caucasians made up all donors. The data originate from a study of identical twins. Overall study findings and caveats: Surplus twin overlap in beta out-of-frame sequences was less pronounced.

Germline V gene sequence: CDR1 MNHEY, CDR2 SMNVEV (reference sequence). The V gene end was trimmed by 8 bases and the J gene end by 8 bases; junction bases not matched to a gene: 5. The CDR3 runs 13 residues. These data are also associated with another study on yellow fever vaccine responses in identical twins.

The sequence was collected from a woman aged 18-29 years in good health. This chain uses TRBV27 with TRBJ2-1; 11 bases fit TRBD2. The sequenced material came from PBMCs. DNA for the CDR3: TGTGCCAGCTGCCTAGCGGGAGGCCATGAGCAGTTCTTC. It encodes CASCLAGGHEQFF.